Shown below are 18 T cell receptor beta chains from a single sample sequenced in a study of CD8 T cells in seronegative destructive rheumatoid arthritis. Here immunoSEQ multiplex PCR was the method, and the copy in TCRdb shows in-frame clones only, minus some. The sample has some 4,100 clones; under 80% are singletons. The source material was CD8+ T cells from blood. The receptor set was obtained from a woman aged 50-75 years with seronegative destructive rheumatoid arthritis.

V gene TRBV7-3 combines with J gene TRBJ2-5; TRBD2 aligns across 9 bases. The ends lost 5 bases at V and 5 bases at J; junction bases unmatched: 6. The CDR3 runs 14 residues. From germline, CDR1 is SGHTA and CDR2 FQGTGA. This CDR3 is CASSRAGGPETQYF. The CDR3 region has the DNA TGTGCCAGCAGCCGAGCGGGGGGCCCGGAGACCCAGTACTTC.

This chain joins TRBV5-6 and TRBJ1-6, with D possibly TRBD1 on 6 matching bases. Germline loops: CDR1 SGHDT, CDR2 YYEEEE. With 0 bases removed from V and 7 bases from J, the gap between germline ends came to 8 bases. CDR3 size: 14 residues. In DNA form, the CDR3 reads TGTGCCAGCAGCTTGGAAGGGGGAAATTCACCCCTCCACTTT. It codes for CASSLEGGNSPLHF.

This clone occurred a few times. The gene calls are TRBV4-1 and TRBJ2-7; D not resolved. Trimming took off 1 base at V and 1 base at J, with 8 bases between the two ends. Per germline, CDR1 MGHRA and CDR2 YSYEKL. This CDR3 comprises 14 residues. CDR3: CASSQVQDSYEQYF. The CDR3 bases are TGCGCCAGCAGCCAAGTGCAGGATTCCTACGAGCAGTACTTC.

V gene TRBV4-1 combines with J gene TRBJ2-5; D not resolved. The end of the DNA is better explained by TRBJ2-7, so the J call may be wrong. CDR1 MGHRA and CDR2 YSYEKL come from the germline V gene. The CDR3 totals 13 residues. For the CDR3, the DNA is TGCGCCAGCAGCCAAGTGCTGCCCTACGAGCAGTACTTC. Its protein is CASSQVLPYEQYF.

The chain employs TRBV6-4 and TRBJ1-2; no firm D call. The CDR3 has 15 amino acids. Trimming took off 0 bases at V and 3 bases at J, with 11 bases between the two ends. Germline V gene data show CDR1 as MRHNA and CDR2 as SNTAGT. As DNA, the CDR3 is TGTGCCAGCAGTGACTCGCTACTAACTTACTATGGCTACACCTTC. Encoded protein: CASSDSLLTYYGYTF.

This clone turned up a few times. This chain connects TRBV13 to TRBJ2-7, with TRBD2 as a possible D gene (5 bases). Trimming shortened V by 6 bases and J by 3 bases, and 12 bases separated the two germline ends. The CDR3 loop spans 13 amino acids. Germline loops: CDR1 PRHDT, CDR2 FYEKMQ (reference sequence). CDR3 in DNA: TGTGCCAGCAGTGAAGGAGGAAGCTACGAGCAGTACTTC. Protein sequence: CASSEGGSYEQYF.

This clone is categorized as medium-sized. This chain links TRBV27 with TRBJ1-2; 7 bases fit TRBD1. Germline lookup yields CDR1 MNHEY and CDR2 SMNVEV (reference sequence). This CDR3 has 14 residues. V was clipped by 5 bases and J by 4 bases; unmatched bases: 7. CDR3 protein: CASSPQGGGYGYTF. In nucleotides, the CDR3 is TGTGCCAGCAGTCCGCAGGGGGGCGGCTATGGCTACACCTTC.

This clone is categorized as large. This chain uses TRBV27 with TRBJ2-2, with D perhaps matching TRBD1 (6 bases). The CDR3 is 13 amino acids. Germline lookup yields CDR1 MNHEY and CDR2 SMNVEV (reference sequence). Trimming cost V 4 bases and J 5 bases, with 8 bases left between them. CDR3 residues: CASSWTETGELFF. The CDR3, as DNA: TGTGCCAGCAGTTGGACAGAAACCGGGGAGCTGTTTTTT.

This sequence joins TRBV9 and TRBJ1-2, with D possibly being TRBD1 (6 bases). The germline gives CDR1 SGDLS, CDR2 YYNGEE. CDR3 size: 15 residues. The ends were cut back, 4 bases at V and 2 bases at J, with 15 bases in the middle. CDR3 region: CASSLRDTVNYGYTF. The CDR3 coding sequence is TGTGCCAGCAGCCTCCGGGACACCGTAAACTATGGCTACACCTTC. Full variable domain (remainder filled in from reference TRBV9 and TRBJ1-2): DSGVTQTPKHLITATGQRVTLRCSPRSGDLSVYWYQQSLDQGLQFLIQYYNGEERAKGNILERFSAQQFPDLHSELNLSSLELGDSALYFCASSLRDTVNYGYTFGSGTRLTVV.

The V call is TRBV18, the J call TRBJ1-1; 7 bases match TRBD1. Per germline, CDR1 KGHSH and CDR2 LQKENI. Losses at the gene ends were 5 bases for V and 4 bases for J; bases not matched to a gene: 13. The CDR3 runs 16 residues. CDR3 bases: TGTGCCAGCTCAGAGGGACAGCAATATCGGGGCACTGAAGCTTTCTTT. Translated, it gives CASSEGQQYRGTEAFF.

This clone has more than one count but fewer than ten. The chain joins TRBV6-1 to TRBJ1-1, with 9 bases identical to TRBD1. The V gene end was trimmed by 6 bases and the J gene end by 0 bases; junction bases not matched to a gene: 5. CDR1 is MNHNS, CDR2 SASEGT, per germline. This CDR3 has 15 residues. The CDR3 loop reads CASRDRDRVNTEAFF. CDR3 DNA: TGTGCCAGCAGAGACCGGGACAGGGTGAACACTGAAGCTTTCTTT.

The rearrangement links TRBV4-1 to TRBJ2-7; 7 nucleotides align to TRBD1. Trimming cost V 3 bases and J 2 bases; bases outside gene matches: 7. The V gene's germline CDR1 is MGHRA and CDR2 YSYEKL. This CDR3 is 15 amino acids long. The CDR3 loop reads CASSQETGSAYEQYF. The DNA of the CDR3 is TGCGCCAGCAGCCAGGAGACAGGGAGTGCCTACGAGCAGTACTTC.

This clone was detected only a few times. This chain joins TRBV7-3 and TRBJ2-2; 7 bases map to TRBD1. CDR3 length equals 15 residues. CDR1 and CDR2 (germline): SGHTA, FQGTGA. Losses at the gene ends were 5 bases for V and 6 bases for J; bases not matched to a gene: 9. The CDR3 DNA reads TGTGCCAGCAGCCCCGGGACAGTAACACCCGGGGAGCTGTTTTTT. Translating it yields CASSPGTVTPGELFF.

The genes are TRBV5-1 and TRBJ2-1; weak D call: TRBD2 (5 bases). The V end lost 3 bases, the J end lost 8 bases, and 9 bases lay between the germline ends. CDR1 is SGHRS, CDR2 YFSETQ, per germline. The CDR3 length is 12 residues. The CDR3 here is CASSSRVDEQFF. CDR3 bases: TGCGCCAGCAGCTCGAGGGTGGATGAGCAGTTCTTC.

The chain combines TRBV7-9 with TRBJ2-1; 9 bases are shared with TRBD1. The junction had 6 bases not matched to a gene; V was cut back by 5 bases and J by 4 bases. The CDR3 length is 15 residues. Germline values: CDR1 SEHNR, CDR2 FQNEAQ (reference sequence). The CDR3 is CASSIIQGAYNEQFF. CDR3 in DNA: TGTGCCAGCAGCATTATACAGGGGGCTTACAATGAGCAGTTCTTC.

The CDR3 bases are TGTGCCAGCAGTCCCCCCGCGGGAGGGAGACGCAATCAGCCCCAGCATTTT. Its translation: CASSPPAGGRRNQPQHF. The J gene is TRBJ1-5, the V gene TRBV28; no clear D. Germline V lookup: CDR1 MDHEN, CDR2 SYDVKM. The V gene lost 5 bases and the J gene lost 2 bases, with 19 bases spanning the gap. This CDR3 contains 17 residues.

The chain employs TRBV4-1 and TRBJ2-7, with TRBD1 matching 7 bases. CDR3 length equals 15 residues. Germline V gene lookup returns CDR1 MGHRA and CDR2 YSYEKL. V lost 6 bases, J lost 4 bases, and 12 bases stayed unmatched. For the CDR3, the DNA is TGCGCCAGCAGACCCGGGACAGAGAGCTTGTACGAGCAGTACTTC. Its translation: CASRPGTESLYEQYF.

The chain is built from TRBV7-6 and TRBJ1-1; D remains ambiguous. This CDR3 comprises 13 residues. Trimming took off 5 bases at V and 5 bases at J, with 12 bases between the two ends. Germline values: CDR1 SGHVS, CDR2 FNYEAQ. The CDR3 DNA reads as TGTGCCAGCAGCGACTACCCGGGGACTGAAGCTTTCTTT. This gives the protein CASSDYPGTEAFF.